The following is a TCR beta chain sequence with its context. Sequencing used immunoSEQ multiplex PCR; TCRdb keeps in-frame clones, though not all of them. The table includes about 62,000 clones, roughly 94% detected once. Germline CDR1 is SNHLY and CDR2 is FYNNEI. The V end was cut by 7 bases, the J end by 3 bases, with 12 bases between. The CDR3 contains 13 residues. Stated treatment: preoperative locoregional IRX-2 cytokine immunotherapy. Patients received preoperative, locoregional IRX-2 cytokine immunotherapy in a phase Ib study. The data originate from a study of preoperative IRX-2 immunotherapy in early breast cancer.

Sampling was performed from a patient treated with IRX-2 immunotherapy. The chain joins TRBV2 to TRBJ1-1, with D unclear. The source of this sequence is a human donor with breast cancer. The CDR3 DNA is TGTGCCAGCAATCACGGGGAAGACACTGAAGCTTTCTTT. Protein sequence: CASNHGEDTEAFF.